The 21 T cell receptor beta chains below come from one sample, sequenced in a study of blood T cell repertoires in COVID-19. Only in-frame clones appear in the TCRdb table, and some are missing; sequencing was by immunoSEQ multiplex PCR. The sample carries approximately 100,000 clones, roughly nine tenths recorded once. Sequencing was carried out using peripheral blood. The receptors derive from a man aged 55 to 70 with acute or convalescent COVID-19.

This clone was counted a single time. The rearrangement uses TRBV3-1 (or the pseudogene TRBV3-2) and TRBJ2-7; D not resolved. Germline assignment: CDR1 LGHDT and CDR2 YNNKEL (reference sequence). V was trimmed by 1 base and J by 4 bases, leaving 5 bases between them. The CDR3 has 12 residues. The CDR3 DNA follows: TGTGCCAGCAGCCAAGTTGAGTACGAGCAGTACTTC. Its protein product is CASSQVEYEQYF.

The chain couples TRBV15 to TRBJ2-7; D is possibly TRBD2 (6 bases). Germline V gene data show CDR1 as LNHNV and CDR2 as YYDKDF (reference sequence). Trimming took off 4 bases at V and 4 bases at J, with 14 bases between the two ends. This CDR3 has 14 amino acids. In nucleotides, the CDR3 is TGTGCCACCAGCATCGGGACTTCTGAGTACGAGCAGTACTTC. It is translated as CATSIGTSEYEQYF.

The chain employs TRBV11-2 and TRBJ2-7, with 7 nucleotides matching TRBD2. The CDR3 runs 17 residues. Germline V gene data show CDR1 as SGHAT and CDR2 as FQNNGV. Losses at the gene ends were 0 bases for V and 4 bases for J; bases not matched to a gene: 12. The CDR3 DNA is TGTGCCAGCAGCTTAGATCTGTGGGGGGGAGGGCCTTACGAGCAGTACGTC. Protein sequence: CASSLDLWGGGPYEQYV.

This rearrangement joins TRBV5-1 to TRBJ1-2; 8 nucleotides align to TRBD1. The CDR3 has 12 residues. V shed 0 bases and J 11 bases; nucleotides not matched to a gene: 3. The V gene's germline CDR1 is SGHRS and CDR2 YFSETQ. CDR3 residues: CASSLGDRMYTF. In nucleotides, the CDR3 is TGCGCCAGCAGCTTGGGGGACAGGATGTACACCTTC.

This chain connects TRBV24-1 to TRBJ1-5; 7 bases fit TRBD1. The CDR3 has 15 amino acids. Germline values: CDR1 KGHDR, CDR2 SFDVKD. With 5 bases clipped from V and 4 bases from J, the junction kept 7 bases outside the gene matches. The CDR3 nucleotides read TGTGCCACCAGTGCCTCGACAGGGATAAATCAGCCCCAGCATTTT. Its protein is CATSASTGINQPQHF.

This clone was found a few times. The CDR3 loop is CASGVTGGVIQNEQFF. The CDR3 DNA is TGTGCTAGTGGTGTAACAGGGGGCGTTATTCAAAATGAGCAGTTCTTC. The genes are TRBV12-5 and TRBJ2-1, with 9 bases that match TRBD1. Germline V gives CDR1 LGHNT, CDR2 FRNRAP. Trimming removed 5 bases from V and 7 bases from J; junction bases left unmatched: 12. CDR3 length equals 16 residues.

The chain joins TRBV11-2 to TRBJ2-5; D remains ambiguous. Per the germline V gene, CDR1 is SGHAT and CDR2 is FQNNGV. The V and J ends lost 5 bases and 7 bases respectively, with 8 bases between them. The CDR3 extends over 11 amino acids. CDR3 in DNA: TGTGCCAGCAGCCCAGGCCCGACCCAGTACTTC. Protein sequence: CASSPGPTQYF. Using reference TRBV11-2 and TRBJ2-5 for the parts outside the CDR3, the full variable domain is EAGVAQSPRYKIIEKRQSVAFWCNPISGHATLYWYQQILGQGPKLLIQFQNNGVVDDSQLPKDRFSAERLKGVDSTLKIQPAKLEDSAVYLCASSPGPTQYFGPGTRLLVL.

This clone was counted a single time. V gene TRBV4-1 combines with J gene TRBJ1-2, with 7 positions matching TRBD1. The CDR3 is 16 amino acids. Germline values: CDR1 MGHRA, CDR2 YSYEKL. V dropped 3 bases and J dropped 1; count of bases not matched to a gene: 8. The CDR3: CASSQGGTGVNYGYTF. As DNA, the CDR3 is TGCGCCAGCAGCCAGGGGGGAACAGGGGTTAACTATGGCTACACCTTC.

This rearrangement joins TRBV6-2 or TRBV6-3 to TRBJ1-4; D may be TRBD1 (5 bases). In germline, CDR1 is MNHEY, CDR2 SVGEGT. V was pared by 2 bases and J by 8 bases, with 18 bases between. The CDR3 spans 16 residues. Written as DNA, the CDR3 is TGTGCCAGCAGTTACGACAGACAATTCGGAGCGGAAAAACTGTTTTTT. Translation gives CASSYDRQFGAEKLFF.

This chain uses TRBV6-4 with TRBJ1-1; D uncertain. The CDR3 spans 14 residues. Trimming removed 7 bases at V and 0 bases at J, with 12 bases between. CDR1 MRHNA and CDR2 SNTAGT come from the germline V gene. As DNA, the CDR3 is TGTGCCAGCAAGTTGGGCGAGATGAACACTGAAGCTTTCTTT. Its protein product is CASKLGEMNTEAFF.

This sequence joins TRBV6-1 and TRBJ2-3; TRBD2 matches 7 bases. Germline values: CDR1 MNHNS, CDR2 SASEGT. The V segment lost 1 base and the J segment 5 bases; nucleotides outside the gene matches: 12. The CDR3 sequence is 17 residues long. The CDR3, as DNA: TGTGCCAGCAGTGAAGTGTTCAGCGGGGCCGGGGGAGATACGCAGTATTTT. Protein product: CASSEVFSGAGGDTQYF.

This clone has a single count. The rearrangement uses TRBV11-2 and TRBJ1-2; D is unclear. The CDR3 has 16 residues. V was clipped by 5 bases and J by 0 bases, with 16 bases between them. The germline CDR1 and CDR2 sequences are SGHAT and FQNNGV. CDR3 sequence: CASSPDLVKPNYGYTF. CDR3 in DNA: TGTGCCAGCAGCCCGGACTTAGTTAAACCTAACTATGGCTACACCTTC.

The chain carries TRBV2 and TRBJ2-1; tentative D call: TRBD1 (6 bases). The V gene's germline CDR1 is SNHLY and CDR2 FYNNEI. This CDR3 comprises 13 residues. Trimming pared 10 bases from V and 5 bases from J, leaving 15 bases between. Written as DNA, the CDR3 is TGTGCCACCGGTGGGGCAGGGGACAATGAGCAGTTCTTC. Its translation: CATGGAGDNEQFF.

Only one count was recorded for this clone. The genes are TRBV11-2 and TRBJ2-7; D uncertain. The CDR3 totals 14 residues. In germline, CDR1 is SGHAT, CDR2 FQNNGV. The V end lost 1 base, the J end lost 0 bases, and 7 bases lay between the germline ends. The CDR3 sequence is CASSLAQISYEQYF. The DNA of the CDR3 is TGTGCCAGCAGCTTAGCACAGATCTCCTACGAGCAGTACTTC.

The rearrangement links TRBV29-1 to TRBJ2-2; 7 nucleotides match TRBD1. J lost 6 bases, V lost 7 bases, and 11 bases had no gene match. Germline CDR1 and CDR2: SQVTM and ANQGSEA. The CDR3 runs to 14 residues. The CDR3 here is CSAAGTVVSGELFF. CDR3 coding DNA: TGCAGCGCCGCCGGGACAGTAGTCTCCGGGGAGCTGTTTTTT.

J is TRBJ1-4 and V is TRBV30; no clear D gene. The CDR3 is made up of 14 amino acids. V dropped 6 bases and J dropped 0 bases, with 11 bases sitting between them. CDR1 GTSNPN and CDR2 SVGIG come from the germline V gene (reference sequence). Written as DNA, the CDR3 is TGTGCCTGTCAGCTGAGGGCAACTAATGAAAAACTGTTTTTT. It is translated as CACQLRATNEKLFF.

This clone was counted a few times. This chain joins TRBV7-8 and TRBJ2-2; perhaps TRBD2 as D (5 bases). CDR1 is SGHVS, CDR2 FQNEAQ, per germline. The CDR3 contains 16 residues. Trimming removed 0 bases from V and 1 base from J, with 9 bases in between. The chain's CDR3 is CASSLARGRNTGELFF. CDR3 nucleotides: TGTGCCAGCAGCTTAGCAAGAGGGCGGAACACCGGGGAGCTGTTTTTT.

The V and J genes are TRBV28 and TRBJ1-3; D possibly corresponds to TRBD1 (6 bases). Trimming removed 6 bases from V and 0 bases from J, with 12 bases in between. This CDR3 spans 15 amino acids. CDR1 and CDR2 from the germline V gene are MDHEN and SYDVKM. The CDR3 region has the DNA TGTGCCAGCAGCCTATTAGGGGGCTCTGGAAACACCATATATTTT. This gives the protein CASSLLGGSGNTIYF.

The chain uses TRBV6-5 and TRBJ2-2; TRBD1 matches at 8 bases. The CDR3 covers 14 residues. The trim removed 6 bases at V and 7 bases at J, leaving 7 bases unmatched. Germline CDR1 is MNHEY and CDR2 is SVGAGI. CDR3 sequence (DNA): TGTGCCAGCAGGTTGGACAGGGCGGACGGGGAGCTGTTTTTT. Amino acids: CASRLDRADGELFF.

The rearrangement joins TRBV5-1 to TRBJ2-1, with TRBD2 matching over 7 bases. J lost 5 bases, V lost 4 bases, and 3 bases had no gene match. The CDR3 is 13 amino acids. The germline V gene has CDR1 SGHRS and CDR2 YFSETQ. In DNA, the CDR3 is TGCGCCAGCAGCCCGGGACTAAACAATGAGCAGTTCTTC. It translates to CASSPGLNNEQFF.

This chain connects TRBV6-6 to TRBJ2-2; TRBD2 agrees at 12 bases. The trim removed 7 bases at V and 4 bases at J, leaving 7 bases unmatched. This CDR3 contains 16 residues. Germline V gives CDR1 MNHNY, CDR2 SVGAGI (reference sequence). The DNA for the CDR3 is TGTGCCAGCACCTCACCGGGACTAGCGGGCACCGGGGAGCTGTTTTTT. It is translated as CASTSPGLAGTGELFF.